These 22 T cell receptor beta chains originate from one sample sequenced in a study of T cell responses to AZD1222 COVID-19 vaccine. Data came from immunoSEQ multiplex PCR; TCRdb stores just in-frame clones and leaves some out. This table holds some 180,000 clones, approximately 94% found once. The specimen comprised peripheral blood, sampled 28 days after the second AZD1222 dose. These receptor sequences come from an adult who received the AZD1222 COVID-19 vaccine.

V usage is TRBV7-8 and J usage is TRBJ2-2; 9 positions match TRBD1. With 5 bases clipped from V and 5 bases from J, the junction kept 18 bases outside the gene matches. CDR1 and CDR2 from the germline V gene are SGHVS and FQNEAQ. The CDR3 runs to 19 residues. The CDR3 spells CASSRDDILTGGWTGELFF. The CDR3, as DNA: TGTGCCAGCAGCCGAGACGACATCCTAACAGGGGGCTGGACCGGGGAGCTGTTTTTT.

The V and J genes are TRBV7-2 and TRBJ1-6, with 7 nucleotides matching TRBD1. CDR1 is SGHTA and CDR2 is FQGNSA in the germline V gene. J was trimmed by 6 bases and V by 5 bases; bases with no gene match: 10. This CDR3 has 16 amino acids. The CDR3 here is CASSPQGGARNSPLHF. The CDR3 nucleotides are TGTGCCAGCAGCCCCCAGGGGGGGGCGCGTAATTCACCCCTCCACTTT.

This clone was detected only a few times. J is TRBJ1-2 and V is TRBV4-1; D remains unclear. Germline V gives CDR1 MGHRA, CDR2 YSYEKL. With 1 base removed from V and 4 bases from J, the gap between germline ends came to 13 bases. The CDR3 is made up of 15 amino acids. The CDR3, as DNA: TGCGCCAGCAGCCAAGCGGGAGGGTTGGGCTATGGCTACACCTTC. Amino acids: CASSQAGGLGYGYTF.

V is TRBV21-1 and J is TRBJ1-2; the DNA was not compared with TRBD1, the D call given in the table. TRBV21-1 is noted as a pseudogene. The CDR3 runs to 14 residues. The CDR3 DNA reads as TGTGCCAGCAGCAAACACCGACAGGGGAATGGCTACACCTTC. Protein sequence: CASSKHRQGNGYTF.

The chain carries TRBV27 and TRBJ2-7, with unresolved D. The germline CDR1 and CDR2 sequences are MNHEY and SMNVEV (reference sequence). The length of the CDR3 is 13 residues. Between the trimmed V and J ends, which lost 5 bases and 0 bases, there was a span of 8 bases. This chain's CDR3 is CASSLTLSYEQYF. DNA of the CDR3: TGTGCCAGCAGTCTGACTCTCTCCTACGAGCAGTACTTC.

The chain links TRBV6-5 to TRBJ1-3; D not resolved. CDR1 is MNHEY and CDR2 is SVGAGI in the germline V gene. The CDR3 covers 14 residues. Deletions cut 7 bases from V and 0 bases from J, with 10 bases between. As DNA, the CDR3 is TGTGCCAGCACTGCGGGTTCCTCTGGAAACACCATATATTTT. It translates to CASTAGSSGNTIYF.

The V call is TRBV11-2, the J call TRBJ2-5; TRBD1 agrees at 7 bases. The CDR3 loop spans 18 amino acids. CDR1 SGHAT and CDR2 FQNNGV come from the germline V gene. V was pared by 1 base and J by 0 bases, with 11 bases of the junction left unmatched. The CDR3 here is CASSLGRDSPAHQETQYF. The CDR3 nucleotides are TGTGCCAGCAGCTTAGGAAGGGACAGCCCTGCCCACCAAGAGACCCAGTACTTC.

The CDR3 protein is CASTLGVSGEGYTF. CDR3 nucleotide sequence: TGTGCCAGCACCTTGGGAGTGTCAGGGGAGGGCTACACCTTC. The chain uses TRBV11-2 and TRBJ1-2, with a tentative D call TRBD1 (6 bases). The CDR3 has 14 residues. Looked up from germline, CDR1 is SGHAT and CDR2 is FQNNGV. V was clipped by 7 bases and J by 8 bases, with 20 bases between them.

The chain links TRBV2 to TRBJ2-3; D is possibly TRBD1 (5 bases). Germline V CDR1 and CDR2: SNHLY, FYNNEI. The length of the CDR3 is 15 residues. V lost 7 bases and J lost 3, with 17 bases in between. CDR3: CASKNRGFVTDTQYF. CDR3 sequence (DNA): TGTGCCAGCAAAAATAGGGGCTTCGTAACAGATACGCAGTATTTT.

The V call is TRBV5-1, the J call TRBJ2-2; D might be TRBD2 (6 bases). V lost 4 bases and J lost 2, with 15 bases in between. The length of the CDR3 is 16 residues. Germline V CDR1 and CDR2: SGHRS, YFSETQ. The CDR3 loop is CASSPGRRGNTGELFF. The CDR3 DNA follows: TGCGCCAGCAGCCCTGGACGGCGGGGAAACACCGGGGAGCTGTTTTTT. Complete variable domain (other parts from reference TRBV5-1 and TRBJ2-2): KAGVTQTPRYLIKTRGQQVTLSCSPISGHRSVSWYQQTPGQGLQFLFEYFSETQRNKGNFPGRFSGRQFSNSRSEMNVSTLELGDSALYLCASSPGRRGNTGELFFGEGSRLTVL.

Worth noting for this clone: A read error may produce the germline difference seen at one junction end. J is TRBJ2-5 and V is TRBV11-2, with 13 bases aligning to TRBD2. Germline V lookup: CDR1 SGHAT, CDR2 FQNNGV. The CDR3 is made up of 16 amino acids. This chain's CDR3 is CASRLAGGSPQQTQYF. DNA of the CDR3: TGTGCCAGCAGACTAGCGGGAGGGTCCCCCCAACAGACCCAGTACTTC.

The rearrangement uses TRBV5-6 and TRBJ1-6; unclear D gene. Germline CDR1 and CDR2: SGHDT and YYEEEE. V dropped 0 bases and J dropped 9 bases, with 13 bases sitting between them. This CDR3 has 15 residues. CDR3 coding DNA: TGTGCCAGCAGCTTGGAAGGTCCAGGCACTTCACCCCTCCACTTT. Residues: CASSLEGPGTSPLHF.

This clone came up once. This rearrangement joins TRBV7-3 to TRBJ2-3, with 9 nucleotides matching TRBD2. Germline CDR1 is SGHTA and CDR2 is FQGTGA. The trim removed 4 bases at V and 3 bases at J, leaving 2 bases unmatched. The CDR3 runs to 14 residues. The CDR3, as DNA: TGTGCCAGCAGCTCTGGACTAGCGACAGATACGCAGTATTTT. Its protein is CASSSGLATDTQYF.

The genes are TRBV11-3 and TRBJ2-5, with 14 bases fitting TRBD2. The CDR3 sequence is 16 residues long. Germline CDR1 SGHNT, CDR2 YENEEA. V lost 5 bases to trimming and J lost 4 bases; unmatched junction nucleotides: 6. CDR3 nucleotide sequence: TGTGCCAGCAGCCCGGGGACTAGCGGGAGTGGAGAGACCCAGTACTTC. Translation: CASSPGTSGSGETQYF.

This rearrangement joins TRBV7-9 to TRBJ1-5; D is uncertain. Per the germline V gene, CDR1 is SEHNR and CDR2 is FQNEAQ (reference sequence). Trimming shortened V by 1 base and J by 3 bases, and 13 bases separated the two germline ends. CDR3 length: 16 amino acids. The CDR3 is CASSLEAARYNQPQHF. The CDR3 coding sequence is TGTGCCAGCAGCTTAGAAGCGGCCAGGTACAATCAGCCCCAGCATTTT.

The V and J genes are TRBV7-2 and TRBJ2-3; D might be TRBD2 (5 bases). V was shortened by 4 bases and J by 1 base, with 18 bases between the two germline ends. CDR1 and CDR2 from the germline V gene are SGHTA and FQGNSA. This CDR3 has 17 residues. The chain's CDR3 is CASSSPGQRFGTDTQYF. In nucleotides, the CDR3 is TGTGCCAGCAGCTCCCCTGGGCAGCGGTTCGGCACAGATACGCAGTATTTT.

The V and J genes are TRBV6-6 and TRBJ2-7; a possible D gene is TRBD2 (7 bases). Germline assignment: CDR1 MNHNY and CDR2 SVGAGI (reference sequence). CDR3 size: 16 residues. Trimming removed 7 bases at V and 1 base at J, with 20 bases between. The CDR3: CASTPRTGGASYEQYF. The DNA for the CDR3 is TGTGCCAGCACTCCCCGAACGGGGGGCGCGTCCTACGAGCAGTACTTC.

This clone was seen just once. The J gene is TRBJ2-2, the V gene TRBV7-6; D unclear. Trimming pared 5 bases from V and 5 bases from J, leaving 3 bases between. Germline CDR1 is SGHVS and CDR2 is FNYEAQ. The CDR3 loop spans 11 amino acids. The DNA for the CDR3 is TGTGCCAGCAGCCTAACCGGGGAGCTGTTTTTT. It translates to CASSLTGELFF.

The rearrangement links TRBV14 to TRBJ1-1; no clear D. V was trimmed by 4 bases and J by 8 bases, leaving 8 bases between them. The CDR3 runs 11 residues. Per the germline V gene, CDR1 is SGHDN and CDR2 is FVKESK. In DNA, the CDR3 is TGTGCCAGCAGCCTTCGGGGAGAAGCTTTCTTT. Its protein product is CASSLRGEAFF.

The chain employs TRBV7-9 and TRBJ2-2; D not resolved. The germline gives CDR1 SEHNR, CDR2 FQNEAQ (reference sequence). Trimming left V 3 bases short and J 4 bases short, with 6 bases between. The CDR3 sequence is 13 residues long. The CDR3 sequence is CASSLSTTGELFF. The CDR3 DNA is TGTGCCAGCAGCTTGTCGACCACCGGGGAGCTGTTTTTT.

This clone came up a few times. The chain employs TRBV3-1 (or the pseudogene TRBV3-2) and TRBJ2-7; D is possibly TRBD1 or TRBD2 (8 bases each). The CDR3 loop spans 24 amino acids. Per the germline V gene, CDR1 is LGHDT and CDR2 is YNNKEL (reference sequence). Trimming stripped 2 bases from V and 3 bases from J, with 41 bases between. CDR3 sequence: CASSQNVGAQTGTRMTGVDYEQYF. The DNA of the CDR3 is TGTGCCAGCAGCCAAAACGTGGGGGCCCAGACCGGGACTAGGATGACAGGGGTAGACTACGAGCAGTACTTC.

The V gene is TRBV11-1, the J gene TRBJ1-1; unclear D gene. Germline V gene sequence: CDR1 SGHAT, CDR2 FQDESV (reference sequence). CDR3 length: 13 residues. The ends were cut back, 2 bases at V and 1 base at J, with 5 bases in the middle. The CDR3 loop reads CASSLSRNTEAFF. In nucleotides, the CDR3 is TGTGCCAGCAGCTTAAGCCGGAACACTGAAGCTTTCTTT.